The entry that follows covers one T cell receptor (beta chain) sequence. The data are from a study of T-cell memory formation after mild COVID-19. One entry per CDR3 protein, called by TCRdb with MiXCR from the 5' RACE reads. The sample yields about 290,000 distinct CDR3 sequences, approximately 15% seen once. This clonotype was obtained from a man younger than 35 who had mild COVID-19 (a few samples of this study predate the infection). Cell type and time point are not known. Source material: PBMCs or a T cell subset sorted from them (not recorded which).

CDR3 sequence reads: CASSLPDTYTQYF. CDR3 coding DNA: TGTGCCAGCAGCTTACCAGACACGTATACGCAGTATTTT. V usage is TRBV5-4 and J usage is TRBJ2-3; no clear D gene. V was shortened by 2 bases and J by 7 bases, with 11 bases between the two germline ends. This CDR3 has 13 amino acids. Germline CDR1 is SGHNT and CDR2 is YYREEE (reference sequence).